This section outlines one T cell receptor (beta chain) sequence together with its context. Its antigen remains unknown. From germline, CDR1 is SGHNT and CDR2 YYREEE (reference sequence). This CDR3 spans 17 amino acids. The sample belongs to a study of CXCR3-negative and CXCR3-positive naive CD8 T cells. Study-wide findings and caveats: Against CXCR3-negative naive cells, CXCR3-positive naive cells showed more hydrophobic TRB CDR3s.

5' RACE with UMI labels generated the TRB cDNA libraries. TCRdb processed the 5' RACE reads again and assigns one entry to each CDR3 protein, with no DNA. The ten top clones account for 0.41%, within a sample of about 150,000 distinct CDR3 sequences. Cells classed as naive CD8+ T cells were CD45RO-CCR7+CD27+CD95-. This TCR derives from a human donor in good health. Some clones in this sample may be carry-over from other donors' samples. The chain recombines TRBV5-4 with TRBJ2-1; TCRdb gives TRBD2 as the D gene, but with no DNA this cannot be confirmed. Sequenced material: naive CXCR3+ CD8+ T cells from blood. Subset in this sample: CD45RO-CCR7+CD27+CD95- naive CD8+ T cells expressing CXCR3 (TNR3+). The CDR3 reads CASSLVVRGSSYNEQFF.